This T cell receptor beta chain originates from a study of blood T cell repertoires in COVID-19. Original data processing: Amplification with reference gene primers provided the estimates of nucleated cell counts. Clones were sequenced by immunoSEQ multiplex PCR, and TCRdb holds only the in-frame ones, with some missing. Clone size and the V and J calls come from that table; the DNA yielded D and trimming. The table shows about 280,000 clones, with more than 70% occurring only once. Sample: peripheral blood. This TCR was recovered from a woman aged 25 to 45 with COVID-19, enrolled during active disease.

The CDR3 here is CASSYHQGARDTQYF. DNA for the CDR3: TGTGCCAGCAGCTACCACCAGGGGGCAAGAGATACGCAGTATTTT. This sequence joins TRBV5-8 and TRBJ2-3, with TRBD1 matching over 8 bases. In germline, CDR1 is SGHTS, CDR2 YDEGEE. V gave up 3 bases and J gave up 5 bases; unmatched junction bases: 8. The CDR3 spans 15 residues.